This entry is about one T cell receptor (beta chain). Methods used by the authors: The authors estimated nucleated cell counts from reference gene primer amplification. The repertoire was sequenced with immunoSEQ multiplex PCR; TCRdb's copy has only in-frame clones and lacks some. V and J calls plus clone size are reproduced from that table; the DNA served to infer D and trimming. Here the sample spans some 69,000 clones, just under 80% being singletons. These data are taken from a study of blood T cell repertoires in COVID-19. Across the whole study: The United States, Italy and Spain provided the acute and convalescent COVID-19 samples. From T cells, B-cell-depleted T cells, or PBMCs came the material, which was cDNA or gDNA.

The CDR3 spans 20 residues. The ends lost 0 bases at V and 1 base at J; junction bases unmatched: 12. Germline V gives CDR1 MNHEY, CDR2 SVGEGT. J is TRBJ2-3 and V is TRBV6-2 or TRBV6-3, with 11 positions matching TRBD2. Specimen: peripheral blood. The TCR was taken from a human donor in a cohort sampled during active COVID-19. The CDR3 loop reads CASSYSGLAGGRLGTDTQYF. The DNA of the CDR3 is TGTGCCAGCAGTTACTCAGGTCTAGCGGGGGGCCGGCTAGGCACAGATACGCAGTATTTT.